One and the same sample provided the 6 T cell receptor beta chains below, sequenced in a study of T cells in women clearing cervical HPV infection. Assay used: immunoSEQ multiplex PCR; TCRdb lists only in-frame clones, some missing. In all, the sample yields tens of thousands of clones. Sequenced: blood buffy coat. The receptors shown here come from a woman aged 18 to 69 with a cervical HPV16 infection that either progressed to CIN3+ or cleared (not recorded which).

Worth noting for this clone: Read sequence stops 3 residues before the CDR3 end, and the germline J gene provides the missing end. The J gene is TRBJ2-7, the V gene TRBV20-1, with TRBD1 matching 9 bases. This CDR3 is 13 amino acids long. CDR1 and CDR2 (germline): DFQATT, SNEGSKA (reference sequence). V dropped 6 bases and J dropped 6; count of bases not matched to a gene: 9. CDR3 amino acids: CSASRDRVSEQYF. The DNA read from the CDR3 is TGCAGTGCAAGCCGGGACAGGGTGAGCGAG.

CDR3 bases read: TGCGCCAGCAGCTCCTCGACAGGGGCTGGAAACACC. It yields the protein CASSSSTGAGNT. The CDR3 in full is CASSSSTGAGNTIYF. This chain joins TRBV5-1 and TRBJ1-3; 8 bases agree with TRBD1. Coverage ceases 3 residues before the CDR3 finishes, and the germline J gene fills in the end. CDR3 length equals 15 residues. V shed 3 bases, J shed 2 bases, and the junction held 4 bases outside the gene matches. Germline lookup yields CDR1 SGHRS and CDR2 YFSETQ. The full variable domain, completed using reference TRBV5-1 and TRBJ1-3, is KAGVTQTPRYLIKTRGQQVTLSCSPISGHRSVSWYQQTPGQGLQFLFEYFSETQRNKGNFPGRFSGRQFSNSRSEMNVSTLELGDSALYLCASSSSTGAGNTIYFGEGSWLTVV.

A note on this clone: Read sequence stops 3 residues before the CDR3 end, and the germline J gene provides the missing end. V and J are TRBV4-1 and TRBJ2-3; D not certain. V was pared by 1 base and J by 3 bases, with 11 bases between. Per the germline V gene, CDR1 is MGHRA and CDR2 is YSYEKL. CDR3 length: 15 residues. The covered CDR3 bases are TGCGCCAGCAGCCAAGTCCACAGTGGAACAGATACG. Translation gives CASSQVHSGTDT. The CDR3 reads in full as CASSQVHSGTDTQYF.

A note on this clone: The CDR3 end lies 3 residues beyond the end of the read and is filled in from the germline J gene. V is TRBV5-6 and J is TRBJ2-2, with a tentative D call TRBD1 (6 bases). The CDR3 length is 14 residues. The V gene lost 0 bases and the J gene lost 7 bases, with 10 bases spanning the gap. Per the germline V gene, CDR1 is SGHDT and CDR2 is YYEEEE. CDR3 sequence: CASSLDRVYGELFF. The DNA read from the CDR3 is TGTGCCAGCAGCTTGGACAGGGTATACGGGGAG.

For this clone: The read comes to an end 3 residues before the CDR3 does, leaving the germline J gene to fill in the end. The chain joins TRBV18 to TRBJ1-2, with D unclear. CDR1 and CDR2 from the germline V gene are KGHSH and LQKENI. The length of the CDR3 is 16 residues. CDR3 DNA (partial): TGTGCCAGCTCACTAACTGGACTAGCGGGAAACAATGAC. Residues: CASSLTGLAGNND. The whole CDR3 protein reads CASSLTGLAGNNDYTF.

A note on this clone: The read stops 3 residues short of the end of the CDR3; the missing end is completed from the germline J gene. The V call is TRBV7-9, the J call TRBJ1-3; weak D call: TRBD1 (5 bases). V was cut by 1 base and J by 7 bases, with 14 bases left in between. Germline-derived CDR1 and CDR2 are SEHNR and FQNEAQ (reference sequence). The CDR3 is made up of 15 amino acids. The sequenced CDR3 bases are TGTGCCAGCAGCTTAGGGGGCTCAAGGGAGAACACC. Amino acids: CASSLGGSRENT. The whole CDR3 sequence is CASSLGGSRENTIYF.